A single sample is the source of the 19 T cell receptor beta chains below, sequenced in a study of shared clonotypes between healthy human individuals (dated by TCRdb to about 2020). The library was built by means of the immunoSEQ multiplex PCR assay. TCRdb stores this immuneACCESS table with in-frame sequences only. Part of the clones is absent; in the studies checked, under half of the shortfall reflects unresolved V genes, and no reason is known for the rest. In all, the sample holds 850,000 to 1,200,000 clones, and around 76% of those were seen once. The top ten constitute 1.4% of the sample. The sequencing input was memory CD4+ T cells sorted from blood. The sample's cell subset or site label is to be understood as: CD45RA-negative fraction. These receptors were obtained from a man aged 18 to 29 in good health.

This clone was seen many times. The chain uses TRBV18 and TRBJ2-3; 13 bases match TRBD2. This CDR3 region has 16 residues. V lost 3 bases, J lost 3 bases, and 3 bases stayed unmatched. Germline CDR1 KGHSH, CDR2 LQKENI. CDR3 protein: CASSPRGLAGTDTQYF. In nucleotides, the CDR3 is TGTGCCAGCTCACCGAGGGGACTAGCGGGGACAGATACGCAGTATTTT.

The chain uses TRBV30 and TRBJ2-7; D possibly corresponds to TRBD2 (6 bases). The CDR3 runs to 15 residues. V was trimmed by 1 base and J by 1 base, leaving 14 bases between them. Per the germline V gene, CDR1 is GTSNPN and CDR2 is SVGIG (reference sequence). The DNA of the CDR3 is TGTGCCTGGAGTGAGTTGGGAGGACTATCCTACGAGCAGTACTTC. Amino acids: CAWSELGGLSYEQYF. The variable domain in full, completed from reference TRBV30 and TRBJ2-7, reads SQTIHQWPATLVQPVGSPLSLECTVEGTSNPNLYWYRQAAGRGLQLLFYSVGIGQISSEVPQNLSASRPQDRQFILSSKKLLLSDSGFYLCAWSELGGLSYEQYFGPGTRLTVT.

The CDR3 sequence: CASSERSENTEAFF. The CDR3 bases are TGTGCCAGCAGTGAACGGTCGGAGAACACTGAAGCTTTCTTT. The genes are TRBV6-1 and TRBJ1-1; D is unclear. There are 14 residues in the CDR3. Deletions cut 2 bases from V and 1 base from J, with 8 bases between. Germline CDR1 MNHNS, CDR2 SASEGT.

The genes are TRBV6-1 and TRBJ1-5, with D unresolved. The CDR3 has 15 amino acids. V lost 5 bases, J lost 2 bases, and 13 bases lay in between. Germline V gene lookup returns CDR1 MNHNS and CDR2 SASEGT. The CDR3 nucleotides read TGTGCCAGCAGTCACGGTCGGGCGGGCAATCAGCCCCAGCATTTT. Translating it yields CASSHGRAGNQPQHF.

V gene TRBV7-3 combines with J gene TRBJ2-2; D unclear. The V gene's germline CDR1 is SGHTA and CDR2 FQGTGA. V was clipped by 3 bases and J by 4 bases, with 6 bases between them. The CDR3 length is 13 residues. The CDR3 spells CASSFGPTGELFF. The CDR3 DNA follows: TGTGCCAGCAGCTTCGGGCCCACCGGGGAGCTGTTTTTT. Complete variable domain (other parts from reference TRBV7-3 and TRBJ2-2): GAGVSQTPSNKVTEKGKYVELRCDPISGHTALYWYRQSLGQGPEFLIYFQGTGAADDSGLPNDRFFAVRPEGSVSTLKIQRTERGDSAVYLCASSFGPTGELFFGEGSRLTVL.

This clone appeared once. The chain is built from TRBV5-5 and TRBJ2-3, with 10 nucleotides matching TRBD2. With V trimmed by 4 bases and J by 1 base, 6 bases remained unmatched. CDR1 and CDR2 from the germline V gene are SGHKS and YYEKEE (reference sequence). The CDR3 contains 16 residues. The CDR3: CASSAWTSGGTDTQYF. DNA of the CDR3: TGTGCCAGCAGCGCCTGGACTAGCGGCGGCACAGATACGCAGTATTTT.

V usage is TRBV5-1 and J usage is TRBJ2-5; 8 bases agree with TRBD1. Germline values: CDR1 SGHRS, CDR2 YFSETQ. V dropped 4 bases and J dropped 1; count of bases not matched to a gene: 6. The CDR3 runs to 15 residues. CDR3 nucleotide sequence: TGCGCCAGCAGCACCCAAACAGGGGGCCAAGAGACCCAGTACTTC. Translating it yields CASSTQTGGQETQYF.

The chain combines TRBV6-5 with TRBJ2-3, with unresolved D. In germline, CDR1 is MNHEY, CDR2 SVGAGI. This CDR3 region has 14 residues. Trimming left V 8 bases short and J 0 bases short, with 12 bases between. The CDR3 nucleotides are TGTGCCAGCTCCCGGGCCTTAAGCACAGATACGCAGTATTTT. Translated: CASSRALSTDTQYF.

V usage is TRBV7-9 and J usage is TRBJ2-3; TRBD2 is a possible D gene (6 bases). The germline V gene encodes CDR1 SEHNR and CDR2 FQNEAQ (reference sequence). The CDR3 is made up of 16 amino acids. Trimming took 2 bases from V and 1 from J, leaving 13 bases between them. In nucleotides, the CDR3 is TGTGCCAGCAGCTTATTTTTACCTAGCGGCACAGATACGCAGTATTTT. Encoded protein: CASSLFLPSGTDTQYF. Together with reference TRBV7-9 and TRBJ2-3, the CDR3 gives the full variable domain: DTGVSQNPRHKITKRGQNVTFRCDPISEHNRLYWYRQTLGQGPEFLTYFQNEAQLEKSRLLSDRFSAERPKGSFSTLEIQRTEQGDSAMYLCASSLFLPSGTDTQYFGPGTRLTVL.

The rearrangement uses TRBV7-2 and TRBJ2-2; 9 bases agree with TRBD1. The V and J ends lost 4 bases and 9 bases, in that order; junction bases with no gene match: 12. The length of the CDR3 is 16 residues. From germline, CDR1 is SGHTA and CDR2 FQGNSA. The CDR3 bases are TGTGCCAGCAGCTCAGGGGGGACAGGGATGAGGAGGGAGCTGTTTTTT. It codes for CASSSGGTGMRRELFF.

This rearrangement joins TRBV27 to TRBJ1-3; TRBD1 aligns across 9 bases. Germline trimming cut 7 bases from V and 0 bases from J; bases unmatched to any gene: 4. The CDR3 is 15 residues long. Germline CDR1 reads MNHEY; CDR2 reads SMNVEV (reference sequence). CDR3 in DNA: TGTGCCAGCAAACAGGGGGCCGTCTCTGGAAACACCATATATTTT. The encoded protein is CASKQGAVSGNTIYF.

This chain joins TRBV10-3 and TRBJ2-1; 8 nucleotides match TRBD2. The CDR3 is 14 residues long. The V segment lost 11 bases and the J segment 0 bases; nucleotides outside the gene matches: 6. CDR1 is ENHRY and CDR2 is SYGVKD in the germline V gene. The CDR3: CASGGSSSYNEQFF. CDR3 nucleotides: TGTGCCTCGGGGGGGTCTAGCTCCTACAATGAGCAGTTCTTC.

A note on this clone: The same CDR3 can be traced to other DNA sequences in this sample. The chain recombines TRBV7-9 with TRBJ2-7, with D perhaps matching TRBD2 (6 bases). The germline V and J ends were trimmed by 1 base and 1 base, with 8 bases remaining between them. Germline assignment: CDR1 SEHNR and CDR2 FQNEAQ (reference sequence). The CDR3 is 14 amino acids. CDR3 amino acids: CASSLGGTSYEQYF. The DNA for the CDR3 is TGTGCCAGCAGCTTAGGGGGGACTTCCTACGAGCAGTACTTC.

The rearrangement uses TRBV6-5 and TRBJ2-2; D is ambiguous. Germline loops: CDR1 MNHEY, CDR2 SVGAGI. The CDR3 totals 13 residues. Trimming took 5 bases from V and 4 from J, leaving 8 bases between them. For the CDR3, the DNA is TGTGCCAGCAGTCCCCGAGCCACCGGGGAGCTGTTTTTT. It specifies CASSPRATGELFF.

This clone came up once. The rearrangement joins TRBV5-4 to TRBJ2-3; TRBD2 matches at 8 bases. This CDR3 contains 15 residues. Losses at the gene ends were 4 bases for V and 6 bases for J; bases not matched to a gene: 10. CDR1 is SGHNT and CDR2 is YYREEE in the germline V gene (reference sequence). For the CDR3, the DNA is TGTGCCAGCAGCCCGGGGGGGTCGGGGCCTGATACGCAGTATTTT. It specifies CASSPGGSGPDTQYF. Complete variable domain (other parts from reference TRBV5-4 and TRBJ2-3): ETGVTQSPTHLIKTRGQQVTLRCSSQSGHNTVSWYQQALGQGPQFIFQYYREEENGRGNFPPRFSGLQFPNYSSELNVNALELDDSALYLCASSPGGSGPDTQYFGPGTRLTVL.

This rearrangement joins TRBV10-3 to TRBJ2-1; 14 bases fit TRBD2. The V gene end was trimmed by 4 bases and the J gene end by 9 bases; junction bases not matched to a gene: 2. CDR1 ENHRY and CDR2 SYGVKD come from the germline V gene. The CDR3 is made up of 14 amino acids. CDR3 region: CAISGGLAGVEQFF. The CDR3 DNA is TGTGCCATCAGTGGGGGACTAGCGGGAGTTGAGCAGTTCTTC.

As DNA, the CDR3 is TGTGCCAGCAGCTCTAGCGGGGGGGTCGTAACCGGGGAGCTGTTTTTT. Its translation: CASSSSGGVVTGELFF. V gene TRBV7-6 combines with J gene TRBJ2-2; 12 bases agree with TRBD2. CDR3 size: 16 residues. With V trimmed by 4 bases and J by 5 bases, 5 bases remained unmatched. Germline V gene sequence: CDR1 SGHVS, CDR2 FNYEAQ.

This chain connects TRBV5-4 to TRBJ2-3, with D tentatively TRBD2 (5 bases). Germline V CDR1 and CDR2: SGHNT, YYREEE (reference sequence). V lost 5 bases, J lost 5 bases, and 9 bases lay in between. The CDR3 length is 12 residues. The CDR3, as DNA: TGTGCCAGCAGTCGGGAATTAGATACGCAGTATTTT. It encodes CASSRELDTQYF.

The sample holds one count of this clone. This chain links TRBV27 with TRBJ2-1; D call uncertain. The germline V gene has CDR1 MNHEY and CDR2 SMNVEV (reference sequence). The CDR3 length is 16 residues. V dropped 4 bases and J dropped 1 base, with 14 bases sitting between them. The CDR3, as DNA: TGTGCCAGCAGTTCTTTATGGCAGACTTCCTACAATGAGCAGTTCTTC. Its protein is CASSSLWQTSYNEQFF.